The clone carrying this TCR beta chain has just a few counts. Its cognate antigen is unknown. Trimming removed 3 bases from V and 0 bases from J, with 14 bases in between. Germline CDR1 MNHNS, CDR2 SASEGT. The CDR3 is made up of 16 amino acids. The sample comes from a study of cytomegalovirus exposure and HLA in healthy donors. Primers: 60 Vbeta forward and 13 Jbeta reverse. TCRdb keeps only in-frame clones here, not all; method: immunoSEQ multiplex PCR. In the table there are roughly 200,000 clones, roughly 10% of which are singletons. Study findings and constraints: There were some public TCRs occurring in many donors, but most TCR sequences were rare. The productive fraction for most TCR beta V segments was about 87% or about 30% in an earlier analysis. Further analysis was carried out later, and it showed several of the most significant clusters appearing linked to common viral pathogens. Clonal expansion, a later analysis showed, was greater in HLA-associated TCR beta chains than in equally common others.

The receptor was isolated from a woman under 40 in good health and CMV-seropositive. Source material: PBMCs. The chain joins TRBV6-1 to TRBJ2-5, with D perhaps matching TRBD1 (6 bases). The CDR3 region has the DNA TGTGCCAGCAGTGATTTAGGGGGACCGTACCAAGAGACCCAGTACTTC. Its protein product is CASSDLGGPYQETQYF.